The source of this TCR beta chain is a study of blood T cell repertoires in COVID-19. In the study overall: The cDNA or gDNA used as material had been derived from T cells, B-cell-depleted T cells, or PBMCs.

Looked up from germline, CDR1 is SGHNT and CDR2 is YYREEE (reference sequence). Germline trimming cut 5 bases from V and 4 bases from J; bases unmatched to any gene: 12. This CDR3 has 16 residues. The assay was immunoSEQ multiplex PCR, and TCRdb's table has in-frame clones only and misses some. The sample lists some 140,000 clones, around 76% seen once, with about 12% in the top ten. This TCR was sampled from a man older than 75 with acute or convalescent COVID-19. The sequenced sample consisted of peripheral blood. This chain connects TRBV5-4 to TRBJ2-1; 7 bases match TRBD1. Here the CDR3 DNA reads TGTGCCAGCAGTAGGACAGGAAAAGAGGGGTACAATGAGCAGTTCTTC. This translates into CASSRTGKEGYNEQFF.